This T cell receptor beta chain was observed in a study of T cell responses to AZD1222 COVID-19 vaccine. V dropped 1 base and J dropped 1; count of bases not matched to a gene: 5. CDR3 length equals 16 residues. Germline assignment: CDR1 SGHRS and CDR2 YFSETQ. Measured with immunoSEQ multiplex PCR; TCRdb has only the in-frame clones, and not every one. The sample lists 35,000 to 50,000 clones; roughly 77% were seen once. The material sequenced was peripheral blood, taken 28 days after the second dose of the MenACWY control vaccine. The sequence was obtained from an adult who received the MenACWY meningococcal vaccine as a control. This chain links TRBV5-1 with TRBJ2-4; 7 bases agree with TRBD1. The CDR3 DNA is TGCGCCAGCAGCTTGACACAGGGGTCGGCCAAAAACATTCAGTACTTC. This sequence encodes CASSLTQGSAKNIQYF.